This TCR beta chain was recorded in a study of shared clonotypes between healthy human individuals. The germline gives CDR1 MNHNY, CDR2 SVGAGI (reference sequence). V lost 5 bases to trimming and J lost 10 bases; unmatched junction nucleotides: 13. The CDR3 runs to 15 residues. TCRdb's table, derived via immunoSEQ multiplex PCR, lists solely in-frame clones and lacks some. The data show 2 million to 2.5 million clones, about 94% seen once. The chain is built from TRBV6-6 and TRBJ2-3, with 9 nucleotides matching TRBD2. The sample taken for sequencing was naive CD4+ T cells sorted from blood. Described subset: CD45RA+ positively selected. This TCR came from a man between 18 and 35 years old in good health. CDR3 sequence: CASSPRDFGLAPQYF. In DNA, the CDR3 is TGTGCCAGCAGTCCCCGGGACTTCGGACTAGCGCCGCAGTATTTT.